The following is a TCR beta chain sequence with its context. Sequencing used immunoSEQ multiplex PCR; TCRdb keeps in-frame clones, though not all of them. Of 200,000 or so clones in the sample, roughly 83% are singletons; the top ten hold approximately 1.3%. Participant ages covered roughly 18 to 89 years across 24 US areas. Participants were placed into cohorts based on the clinical history they reported. The record originates from a study of blood T cell repertoires in COVID-19. About the study: Nucleic acid was either cDNA or gDNA, and it came from T cells, B-cell-depleted T cells, or PBMCs.

This clonotype was sampled from a middle-aged woman with acute COVID-19. The sequenced sample was PBMCs or T cells enriched from blood (not recorded which).

The chain's CDR3 is CASSLDRSSYNEQFF. The CDR3, as DNA: TGTGCCAGCAGCCTTGACCGGAGCTCCTACAATGAGCAGTTCTTC. The V gene is TRBV7-3, the J gene TRBJ2-1, with D hard to call. The V end was cut by 5 bases, the J end by 0 bases, with 11 bases between. Germline CDR1 SGHTA, CDR2 FQGTGA. The length of the CDR3 is 15 residues.